The rows below give T cell receptor beta chains drawn from one sample of a study of shared clonotypes between healthy human individuals. Method: immunoSEQ multiplex PCR; TCRdb's copy keeps in-frame clones and lacks some. This table holds nearly 2 million clones, less than 95% found once. Sequencing input: naive CD8+ T cells sorted from blood. These receptors were obtained from a man between 18 and 35 years old in good health. The CDR3 runs from the conserved cysteine through the conserved F or W. D genes are given only for firm matches. Where a row states a size, it is once, few, many or the class of an expanded clone; other rows omit it.

d_call,j_call,clone_size,v_call,cdr3_length,cdr3_nt,cdr3_aa
NA,TRBJ2-7,NA,TRBV29-1,12,TGCAGCGTTGGATCCATAAAGAACGAGCAGTACTTC,CSVGSIKNEQYF
TRBD1,TRBJ1-1,once,TRBV7-2,20,TGTGCCAGCAGCTTAGCGTTGGTTGGGAACAGGGGGTTCAAGTACACTGAAGCTTTCTTT,CASSLALVGNRGFKYTEAFF
NA,TRBJ2-1,NA,TRBV5-4,14,TGTGCCAGCAGCCCCGGACAACCCCTCAATGAGCAGTTCTTC,CASSPGQPLNEQFF
TRBD1,TRBJ1-1,NA,TRBV13,15,TGTGCCAGCAGCTTGAACAGGGGATTGTACACTGAAGCTTTCTTT,CASSLNRGLYTEAFF
NA,TRBJ2-7,NA,TRBV5-4,13,TGTGCCAGCAGCTTGGCAGCTACCTACGAGCAGTACTTC,CASSLAATYEQYF
NA,TRBJ2-2,NA,TRBV5-6,13,TGTGCCAGCAGCTTACTGGGAGCCGGGGAGCTGTTTTTT,CASSLLGAGELFF
NA,TRBJ2-1,NA,TRBV12-5,12,TGTGCTAGTGGACTAGTAGGCGATGAGCAGTTCTTC,CASGLVGDEQFF
NA,TRBJ1-1,NA,TRBV6-1,13,TGTGCCAGCAGTGGAGGGACTTCGTTCGAAGCTTTCTTT,CASSGGTSFEAFF
TRBD1,TRBJ2-5,NA,TRBV2,15,TGTGCCAGCAACGGACAGGCCGGAAGGGGCGAGACCCAGTACTTC,CASNGQAGRGETQYF
TRBD1,TRBJ1-1,NA,TRBV6-5,15,TGTGCCAGCAGTTACAAAGGGGGCGTCGTCGCTGAAGCTTTCTTT,CASSYKGGVVAEAFF
NA,TRBJ2-2,NA,TRBV5-4,12,TGTGCCAGCAGCTGGTCAGTCGGGGAGCTGTTTTTT,CASSWSVGELFF
TRBD2,TRBJ2-5,NA,TRBV9,16,TGTGCCAGCAGCCCCAGACTAGCGGGGGGGCGGGAGACCCAGTACTTC,CASSPRLAGGRETQYF
TRBD2,TRBJ2-7,once,TRBV9,16,TGTGCCAGCAGCGCCGACGGACTAGCGGGGACCTACGAGCAGTACTTC,CASSADGLAGTYEQYF
NA,TRBJ1-1,few,TRBV7-6,13,TGTGCCAGCAGCCAGCAGGTGAACACTGAAGCTTTCTTT,CASSQQVNTEAFF
NA,TRBJ1-4,once,TRBV2,15,TGTGCCAGCAGACAGGACAGTTCAACTAATGAAAAACTGTTTTTT,CASRQDSSTNEKLFF
NA,TRBJ2-7,once,TRBV13,15,TGTGCCAGCAGCGACGTACAGGGCTACTCCTACGAGCAGTACTTC,CASSDVQGYSYEQYF
TRBD2,TRBJ2-1,NA,TRBV27,17,TGTGCCAGCAGTCAACTAGCGGGAGGGAACCCATTCAATGAGCAGTTCTTC,CASSQLAGGNPFNEQFF
TRBD2,TRBJ2-1,NA,TRBV30,13,TGTGCCTGGAACCCCCAAGCGGGGAATGAGCAGTTCTTC,CAWNPQAGNEQFF
TRBD2,TRBJ2-1,NA,TRBV7-9,13,TGTGCCAGCTCGACTAGCGGGAGGTTTGAGCAGTTCTTC,CASSTSGRFEQFF
NA,TRBJ1-4,NA,TRBV27,18,TGTGCCAGCAGTTTATTACCTCCCACGGCAGGGAAGGATGAAAAACTGTTTTTT,CASSLLPPTAGKDEKLFF
TRBD1,TRBJ2-7,once,TRBV7-8,15,TGTGCCAGCAGCCTGGACAGGGACTTCTCCTACGAGCAGTACTTC,CASSLDRDFSYEQYF
NA,TRBJ2-3,NA,TRBV11-2,15,TGTGCCAGCAGCTTAGGTGTGGGGGACACAGATACGCAGTATTTT,CASSLGVGDTDTQYF
TRBD1,TRBJ1-2,NA,TRBV7-9,16,TGTGCCAGCAGCTTAGCGCGGTCAGGGGGCTCATATGGCTACACCTTC,CASSLARSGGSYGYTF
TRBD2,TRBJ2-1,NA,TRBV10-3,20,TGTGCCATCAGTGACACAGGGGGCGAGACTAGCGGGAGGGCCTGGAATGAGCAGTTCTTC,CAISDTGGETSGRAWNEQFF
NA,TRBJ2-3,NA,TRBV7-6,14,TGTGCCAGCAGCTTGAGAGTAGACACAGATACGCAGTATTTT,CASSLRVDTDTQYF
TRBD1,TRBJ2-2,NA,TRBV27,16,TGTGCCAGCAGTTTATCGACAGGGTTTTACACCGGGGAGCTGTTTTTT,CASSLSTGFYTGELFF
NA,TRBJ2-4,NA,TRBV7-2,14,TGTGCCAGCCTGGCGAATCTAGCCAAAAACATTCAGTACTTC,CASLANLAKNIQYF
NA,TRBJ2-7,NA,TRBV6-1,12,TGTGCCAGCAGGACAGGTTCCTACGAGCAGTACTTC,CASRTGSYEQYF
NA,TRBJ2-5,once,TRBV7-9,13,TGTGCCAGCAGCGAGATGGGCCGGGAGACCCAGTACTTC,CASSEMGRETQYF
TRBD1,TRBJ2-1,NA,TRBV4-1,12,TGCGCCAGCAGCCCGACAGGGAATGAGCAGTTCTTC,CASSPTGNEQFF
NA,TRBJ1-2,NA,TRBV25-1,12,TGTGCCAGCAGTCCGGGAGACTATGGCTACACCTTC,CASSPGDYGYTF
NA,TRBJ1-1,NA,TRBV5-6,12,TGTGCCAGCAGCTTCCTGAAGACTGAAGCTTTCTTT,CASSFLKTEAFF
TRBD1,TRBJ2-1,NA,TRBV28,15,TGTGCCAGCAGTTTAGGGCAGGGGGCTAGTAATGAGCAGTTCTTC,CASSLGQGASNEQFF
NA,TRBJ2-1,NA,TRBV5-6,16,TGTGCCAGCAGCTTGGCCACAGGGATAGCGTACAATGAGCAGTTCTTC,CASSLATGIAYNEQFF
TRBD1,TRBJ1-4,once,TRBV7-9,15,TGTGCCAGCAGCATATACAGGGGTACTAATGAAAAACTGTTTTTT,CASSIYRGTNEKLFF
NA,TRBJ2-3,NA,TRBV11-1,16,TGTGCCAGCAGCTTACTACAGGCTTCGTTCACAGATACGCAGTATTTT,CASSLLQASFTDTQYF
NA,TRBJ2-7,NA,TRBV5-4,15,TGTGCCAGCAGCTTGGACTGGGATCTCTCCTACGAGCAGTACTTC,CASSLDWDLSYEQYF
NA,TRBJ1-1,NA,TRBV4-1,16,TGCGCCAGCAGCCAAGCCGGGCAGGGATTGAACACTGAAGCTTTCTTT,CASSQAGQGLNTEAFF